These T cell receptor beta chains were read from a single sample in a study of CD8 T cells in Susac syndrome. TCRdb reprocessed the immunoSEQ multiplex PCR reads with MiXCR, giving one entry per CDR3 protein. The sample has about 400,000 distinct CDR3 sequences, 75% to 90% seen once. Sequencing was performed on CD8+ T cells from PBMCs. These TCRs come from a human donor with multiple sclerosis. The CDR3 runs from the conserved cysteine through the conserved F or W. The order of the fields is J gene, clone size, D gene, V gene, CDR3 DNA, CDR3 protein. D genes are given only for firm matches. Clone size, where shown, is once, few, many, or a class for clones that have expanded.

J: TRBJ2-1
size: .
D: TRBD1
V: TRBV19
DNA: TGTGCCAGTAGTTTCCAGGGGGTGAACAATGAGCAGTTCTTC
CDR3: CASSFQGVNNEQFF

J: TRBJ1-1
size: .
D: TRBD1
V: TRBV12-3/TRBV12-4
DNA: TGTGCCAGCAGTTCGGAACCGGGACAGGGGGCATTTTTCGCTGAAGCTTTCTTT
CDR3: CASSSEPGQGAFFAEAFF

J: TRBJ2-2
size: .
D: .
V: TRBV25-1
DNA: TGTGCCTCACAGCCTCAGGACAGGGGATCTCTCGCGGGAGGTCTACCCGGGGAGCTGTTTTTT
CDR3: CASQPQDRGSLAGGLPGELFF

J: TRBJ1-3
size: .
D: .
V: TRBV19
DNA: TGTGCCAGTAGTAGTCTCGACATTGGAAACACCATATATTTT
CDR3: CASSSLDIGNTIYF

J: TRBJ2-1
size: .
D: .
V: TRBV7-8
DNA: TGTGCCAGCAGCCCCGGTCGAGGGGATGAGCAGTTCTTC
CDR3: CASSPGRGDEQFF

J: TRBJ2-1
size: .
D: .
V: TRBV4-2
DNA: TGTGCCAGCAGCCAAGATCAGGGGCCCCAGTTCTTC
CDR3: CASSQDQGPQFF

J: TRBJ1-4
size: .
D: .
V: TRBV20-1
DNA: TGCAGTGCTAGGGGCAGTAGAGATAATGAAAAACTGTTTTTT
CDR3: CSARGSRDNEKLFF

J: TRBJ1-1
size: .
D: .
V: TRBV20-1
DNA: TGCAGTGCCGGACCCATACAGGGAAGGACTGAAGCTTTCTTT
CDR3: CSAGPIQGRTEAFF

J: TRBJ2-7
size: .
D: .
V: TRBV7-9
DNA: TGTGCCAGCAGGGACGCGCAGGGCTACGAGCAGTACTTC
CDR3: CASRDAQGYEQYF

J: TRBJ2-7
size: .
D: TRBD1
V: TRBV4-1
DNA: TGCGCCAGCAGCCAAGCCGGGACAGATTTCTACGAGCAGTACTTC
CDR3: CASSQAGTDFYEQYF

J: TRBJ2-2
size: .
D: TRBD1
V: TRBV20-1
DNA: TGCAGTGCTACAAACAGGGGGCTAGAAACCGGGGAGCTGTTTTTT
CDR3: CSATNRGLETGELFF

J: TRBJ1-1
size: once
D: .
V: TRBV7-9
DNA: TGTGCCAGCAGCACTCAAGGCGGGGGGGGACCCCACACTGAAGCTTTCTTT
CDR3: CASSTQGGGGPHTEAFF

J: TRBJ2-1
size: .
D: .
V: TRBV27
DNA: TGTGCCAGCAGTTTGAATGGACCGTATGACAATGAGCAGTTCTTC
CDR3: CASSLNGPYDNEQFF

J: TRBJ2-1
size: .
D: .
V: TRBV30
DNA: TGTGCCTGGAGCGACTTCGCCTACAATGAGCAGTTCTTC
CDR3: CAWSDFAYNEQFF

J: TRBJ2-5
size: .
D: TRBD1
V: TRBV2
DNA: TGTGCCAGCACCATCAAACCGGGACAGGGGTTTTATGAGACCCAGTACTTC
CDR3: CASTIKPGQGFYETQYF

J: TRBJ2-3
size: .
D: TRBD2
V: TRBV6-5
DNA: TGTGCCAGCAGTTACTCGGTAGCGGGGGAGAGCACAGATACGCAGTATTTT
CDR3: CASSYSVAGESTDTQYF

J: TRBJ2-1
size: .
D: .
V: TRBV4-1
DNA: TGCGCCAGCGGGGACTTGGGGGGTAGGTCCTACAATGAGCAGTTCTTC
CDR3: CASGDLGGRSYNEQFF

J: TRBJ2-7
size: .
D: TRBD1
V: TRBV5-4
DNA: TGTGCCAGCAGCTTGACTGGACAGGCGGAGGACTACGAGCAGTACTTC
CDR3: CASSLTGQAEDYEQYF

J: TRBJ2-2
size: .
D: .
V: TRBV5-1
DNA: TGCGCCAGCAGCTCTCCAGCTGACGGAAGGGGAACCGGGGAGCTGTTTTTT
CDR3: CASSSPADGRGTGELFF

J: TRBJ2-7
size: .
D: TRBD1
V: TRBV4-1
DNA: TGCGCCAGCAGCCTACAGGGGGGACAGGGCGACGAGCAGTACTTC
CDR3: CASSLQGGQGDEQYF

J: TRBJ2-3
size: .
D: TRBD2
V: TRBV7-6
DNA: TGTGCCAGCAGCTCAAAGCGGGGGCAGGATACGCAGTATTTT
CDR3: CASSSKRGQDTQYF

J: TRBJ1-2
size: .
D: TRBD1
V: TRBV5-6
DNA: TGTGCCAGCAGCTTGGCCGACAGGGAGGGCTACACCTTC
CDR3: CASSLADREGYTF

J: TRBJ2-7
size: .
D: TRBD2
V: TRBV30
DNA: TGTGCCTGGAGTCTAGCGGGAGGCTACGAGCAGTACTTC
CDR3: CAWSLAGGYEQYF

J: TRBJ1-2
size: .
D: TRBD1
V: TRBV9
DNA: TGTGCCAGCAGCACCCTGACAGGGTACTATGGCTACACCTTC
CDR3: CASSTLTGYYGYTF

J: TRBJ1-2
size: few
D: .
V: TRBV27
DNA: TGTGCCAGTAGTCCGGGACCTGGCTATGGCTACACCTTC
CDR3: CASSPGPGYGYTF

J: TRBJ2-7
size: .
D: TRBD1
V: TRBV7-9
DNA: TGTGCCAGCAGCTTCGGGACAGCCCTACAGGAGCAGTACTTC
CDR3: CASSFGTALQEQYF

J: TRBJ2-7
size: once
D: TRBD1
V: TRBV30
DNA: TGTGCCTGGAGTGAAGGACAGGGAGCCTACGAGCAGTACTTC
CDR3: CAWSEGQGAYEQYF

J: TRBJ1-3
size: .
D: .
V: TRBV30
DNA: TGTGCCTGGAGTGTAGCGACAGGAAACACCATATATTTT
CDR3: CAWSVATGNTIYF

J: TRBJ1-1
size: .
D: .
V: TRBV4-1
DNA: TGCGCCAGCAGCCAAGAAGTTGAGAACACTGAAGCTTTCTTT
CDR3: CASSQEVENTEAFF

J: TRBJ1-2
size: .
D: .
V: TRBV12-5
DNA: TGTGCTAGTGGAAGTTACCCGAACAGTGGCTACACCTTC
CDR3: CASGSYPNSGYTF

J: TRBJ2-5
size: .
D: .
V: TRBV6-5
DNA: TGTGCCAGCAGTTATATCGCGGACCAAGAGACCCAGTACTTC
CDR3: CASSYIADQETQYF

J: TRBJ1-1
size: .
D: TRBD1
V: TRBV6-1
DNA: TGTGCCAGCAGTGAAGAGGGGGCAGGGAACACTGAAGCTTTCTTT
CDR3: CASSEEGAGNTEAFF